This T cell receptor beta chain is from a study of blood T cells in healthy people across ages. Germline V CDR1 and CDR2: MNHEY, SMNVEV (reference sequence). Trimming shortened V by 7 bases and J by 0 bases, and 13 bases separated the two germline ends. This CDR3 comprises 15 residues. This clonotype was detected only a few times. As yet, its antigen is unknown. Whole-study findings and limits: When set beside aged donors, long-lived donors presented more naive CD4+ cells and higher diversity.

Combining a sample-barcoded 5' primer with a J-beta primer mix, a second PCR ran for 7 to 11 cycles. Via MiXCR, TCRdb re-called the 5' RACE reads, giving one row per CDR3 protein. This sample yields approximately 830,000 distinct CDR3 sequences, of which around two thirds are seen a single time; 25% to 35% belongs to the top ten. This chain links TRBV27 with TRBJ2-1, with a tentative D call TRBD2 (6 bases). This TCR was recovered from a man younger than 40 in good health. Sequencing was performed on blood. The CDR3 DNA reads TGTGCCAGCACTGGAGGGGAGAGCTCCTACAATGAGCAGTTCTTC. This codes for CASTGGESSYNEQFF.